This T cell receptor (beta chain) was recovered during a study of CD8 T cells in Susac syndrome. Study context: Blood was drawn from patients with Susac syndrome. At that point, they were therapy-naive, on corticosteroids, or on intravenous immunoglobulin alone. Study-wide results and limits: CD8+ clonal expansion in Susac peaked in TEMRA cells and active patients.

A word on this clonotype: Its antigen is unknown.

The CDR3 length is 13 residues. Unmatched junction bases numbered 8, after V lost 9 bases and J lost 8 bases. Germline V gives CDR1 SNHLY, CDR2 FYNNEI. Random hexamers primed reverse transcription of roughly 0.45 to 1 ug RNA. TCRdb used MiXCR to reprocess the immunoSEQ multiplex PCR reads, holding one entry per CDR3 protein. This sample carries about 150,000 distinct CDR3 sequences, just under 95% of them seen once, and the ten largest clones take approximately 0.18%. The receptor was isolated from a human donor with Susac syndrome. Sample: CD8+ T cells from PBMCs. The chain links TRBV2 to TRBJ1-2, with TRBD1 identical over 11 bases. The CDR3 coding sequence is TGTGCCAGACAGACTGGGACAGGGGGAGGCTACACCTTC. Protein sequence: CARQTGTGGGYTF. Based on the CDR3 plus reference TRBV2 and TRBJ1-2, the full variable domain is EPEVTQTPSHQVTQMGQEVILRCVPISNHLYFYWYRQILGQKVEFLVSFYNNEISEKSEIFDDQFSVERPDGSNFTLKIRSTKLEDSAMYFCARQTGTGGGYTFGSGTRLTVV.